The clone carrying this T cell receptor beta chain was observed once. The data belong to a study of control samples from healthy donors and cancer patients. Looked up from germline, CDR1 is MNHEY and CDR2 is SVGAGI. This CDR3 contains 13 residues. V was cut by 6 bases and J by 5 bases, with 11 bases left in between. Assay used: immunoSEQ multiplex PCR; TCRdb lists only in-frame clones, some missing. The sample lists around 93,000 clones, around 90% seen once, with 13% to 15% in the top ten. The sequence was collected from a man younger than 45 in good health. Source material: blood. J is TRBJ2-1 and V is TRBV6-5; D gene unclear. The CDR3 coding sequence is TGTGCCAGCAGCCCAGCTTGGGACAATGAGCAGTTCTTC. This translates into CASSPAWDNEQFF.